Included here is one T cell receptor beta chain sequence, with context. Its antigen specificity is not known. Per-base qualities were not stored, and no clone one base away is much larger. For the CD8 naive samples, CD45RO-negative cells were positively selected for CCR7, yielding a CD45RA+CCR7+ population from which TemRA cells were excluded. Healthy HIV-negative adults with no recently reported acute infections or vaccinations were included as donors. Every donor was a Caucasian adult living in Nashville, Tennessee, USA. After blood collection by leukapheresis, PBMCs were isolated using Ficoll-Histopaque density gradient centrifugation and then cryopreserved in the vapor phase of liquid nitrogen. Purity and quantity of every magnetically sorted T cell population were checked by analytical flow cytometry. Genomic DNA was isolated from every sorted fraction and measured by UV absorbance on a Nanodrop 2000c.

V trim: 4 bases; J trim: 3 bases; unmatched bases: 12. CDR1 LGHNA and CDR2 YSLEER are derived from the germline V gene. The CDR3 spans 17 residues, from the cysteine through the phenylalanine. The DNA shown is the 51-base CDR3, in frame from base 1. The sample belongs to a study of shared clonotypes between healthy human individuals (dated by TCRdb to 2020 to 2021). Study-wide context: The cohort comprised two women and three men aged 18 to 49 years. For each donor, CD4 naive and CD4 memory were each run on three plates, CD8 naive on two plates, and CD8 memory on one plate. Each donor's leukapheresis produced roughly between roughly 0.85 and 10 billion PBMCs. To estimate repertoire size and how much clonotype sharing occurs between individuals, the study deeply sequenced the blood TCR repertoires of five healthy adults. Different laboratories and diverse techniques were used to prepare libraries and sequence TCR repertoires, to increase sequencing depth and limit assay-specific biases. Results and caveats for the whole study, not just this receptor: Even with the large sequencing depth, rarefaction of the sorted-subset datasets indicated that sequencing was incomplete. Roughly 5% of naive CD4, more than 3% of naive CD8, approximately 2.2% of memory CD4, and approximately 0.39% of memory CD8 clonotypes were shared across several donors. Sampling was restricted to blood, and TCR repertoires in tissue are likely to differ from TCR repertoires in blood. Compared with non-shared clonotypes, clonotypes shared by all four sorted-subset donors had higher generation probabilities. Pairwise subsampling led to the expectation that sequencing depth would affect the degree of clonotype sharing among donors. Because the study included only a small number of donors, the genetic and exposure-history diversity represented was limited. Larger estimated clonotype richness was generally found for naive subsets than for memory subsets.

Using the deep immunoSEQ assay, multiplex PCR amplified TCR CDR3 regions from genomic DNA. Extracted genomic DNA from each cell subset was spread evenly across all wells of several immunoSEQ 96-well plates, with each plate serving as a replicate. For sorted subsets, roughly 200 ng of genomic DNA, equivalent to roughly 30,000 T cell genomes, went into each replicate PCR. The purified libraries were quantified using a Qubit 3.0 fluorometer, sized with a Bioanalyzer 2100, and then quantified again using the KAPA Library Quantification kit. Every immunoSEQ 96-well plate was sequenced on a separate single-read 150-cycle Illumina NextSeq 550 flow cell. On the study's bioinformatics: Because the immunoSEQ output included only junctional sequences and no quality scores, the filtering could not be the same as the filtering used for full-length reads. To assign V/J genes and CDR3, sequences were annotated against IMGT germline references using PyIR, a Python wrapper for IgBLAST v1.9. Reads were removed for weak V/J assignments (E-value above 1e-6), missing CDR3, stop codons, out-of-frame junctions, or ambiguous translated residues. A V3J clonotype was defined by an identical inferred V gene, J gene, and CDR3 amino acid sequence. To compute the percentage overlap between repertoires, the number of shared unique clonotypes was divided by the size of the smaller repertoire. RTK rarefaction, the Chao1 estimator, and Recon v2.1 estimates of unobserved clonotypes were used to assess repertoire richness. For all TCRbeta clonotypes obtained by the gDNA method from four donors, generation probabilities were computed with OLGA. The table was pulled from immuneACCESS by TCRdb, which kept in-frame rearrangements only. Such tables lose some clones; where checked, under half of the loss comes from unresolved V genes, and the rest has no known cause. The D gene and trimming were derived from the DNA, and the V and J assignments and clone size from that table. A total of around 2.1 million clones appear in this sample, 85% to 95% of them only once. The ten top clones hold 1.5% to 2% of the sample.

The sequence was obtained from a man aged 18 to 35 in good health. Some clones in this sample may be carry-over from other donors' samples. Here the chain combines TRBV4-3 and TRBJ2-3; 8 bases in the junction line up with TRBD2. Sequencing input: naive CD8+ T cells from PBMCs. The cell subset or site label on this specimen signifies: CD45RA+CCR7+. The sequenced DNA: TGCGCCAGCAGCCTAAGAGGGTGGCGGGAGGTTACAGATACGCAGTATTTT. This codes for CASSLRGWREVTDTQYF.